This TCR beta chain was retrieved from a study of shared clonotypes between healthy human individuals (dated by TCRdb to about 2020). About the investigation overall: The cohort included a few men and a couple of women between 18 and 49 years of age. Per donor, three plates each were used for CD4 naive and CD4 memory, two for CD8 naive, and one for CD8 memory. To estimate repertoire size and how much clonotypes are shared between individuals, the study performed deep sequencing of blood TCR repertoires from about five healthy adults. To increase sequencing depth and limit assay-specific biases, different laboratories used diverse techniques to prepare libraries and sequence TCR repertoires. Between about 0.85 and 9.5 billion PBMCs per donor were obtained by leukapheresis. Summary of the overall study and its limitations: Naive subsets generally had larger estimated clonotype richness than memory subsets. Compared with non-shared clonotypes, clonotypes shared by all four sorted-subset donors had higher generation probabilities. Incomplete sequencing was indicated by rarefaction of sorted-subset datasets, despite the large sequencing depth. Sampling was restricted to blood, and TCR repertoires in tissues likely differ from the TCR repertoires found in blood. About 5% of naive CD4, 3.5% of naive CD8, roughly 2.4% of memory CD4, and about 0.4% of memory CD8 clonotypes were shared across several donors. Because the study included only a small number of donors, the genetic and exposure-history diversity represented was limited. Pairwise subsampling indicated that sequencing depth was expected to affect the degree of clonotype sharing among donors.

Remarks on this clone: The specificity of this receptor is unknown. No per-base quality is available; no much larger clone lies one base away.

The donors were healthy, HIV-negative adults who had no recently reported acute infections or vaccinations. All donors were Caucasian adults living in Nashville, Tennessee, USA. CD4+ T cells were enriched through magnetic negative selection, after which naive cells were positively selected on CD45RA and the remaining negative fraction served as the memory subset. Blood was obtained by leukapheresis, after which PBMCs were separated by Ficoll-Histopaque density gradient centrifugation and cryopreserved in liquid nitrogen vapor phase. Analytical flow cytometry was used to check the purity and quantity of every magnetically sorted T cell population. From each sorted fraction, genomic DNA was isolated and quantified by UV absorbance on a Nanodrop 2000c. Using the deep immunoSEQ assay, multiplex PCR amplified TCR CDR3 regions from genomic DNA. Genomic DNA extracted from each cell subset was distributed evenly over all wells of several immunoSEQ 96-well plates, and each plate served as one replicate. Each replicate PCR for sorted subsets received approximately 200 ng genomic DNA, equal to tens of thousands of T cell genomes. Purified libraries were quantified with a Qubit 3.0 fluorometer, sized on a Bioanalyzer 2100, and re-quantified with the KAPA Library Quantification kit. Every immunoSEQ 96-well plate was sequenced on a separate single-read 150-cycle Illumina NextSeq 550 flow cell. In the original analysis: Because the immunoSEQ output included only junctional sequences and no quality scores, the filtering could not be the same as the filtering used for full-length reads. To assign V/J genes and CDR3, sequences were annotated using PyIR, a Python wrapper for IgBLAST v1.9, with IMGT germline references. Reads with weak V/J assignments (E-value above 1e-6), missing CDR3, stop codons, out-of-frame junctions, or ambiguous translated residues were removed. A V3J clonotype was defined by an identical inferred V gene, J gene, and CDR3 amino acid sequence. The percentage overlap between two repertoires was calculated by dividing the number of shared unique clonotypes by the size of the smaller repertoire. Richness of each repertoire was evaluated using RTK rarefaction, the Chao1 estimator, and Recon v2.1 estimates of unobserved clonotypes. Generation probabilities for all TCRbeta clonotypes obtained by the gDNA method from four donors were computed using OLGA. TCRdb retrieved this table from immuneACCESS and kept in-frame rearrangements only. Not all clones are present; in checked studies, unresolved V genes account for under half, and no reason is known for the remainder. V and J calls and clone size are those listed in that table; D and trimming were worked out from the DNA. This sample lists under 550,000 clones; 90% to 97% were detected once. About 0.054% of the sample is taken by the ten largest.

Taken from cysteine to phenylalanine, the CDR3 has 15 residues. Only the CDR3 portion is preserved as DNA: 45 bases, with reading frame beginning at the first base. Unmatched junction bases come to 3, with V trimmed by 4 bases and J by 2 bases. CDR1 SNHLY and CDR2 FYNNEI are derived from the germline V gene. The chain links TRBV2 with TRBJ2-1, with 9 central nucleotides matching TRBD2. Specimen: naive CD4+ T cells sorted from blood. The cell subset or site label, as the study defines it: CD45RA+ positively selected. The sequence was obtained from a woman aged 30 to 39 in good health. The CDR3 in this case is CASSGGRGPYNEQFF. The DNA is TGTGCCAGCAGTGGCGGGAGGGGCCCCTACAATGAGCAGTTCTTC.